This is a list of T cell receptor beta chains from one sample in a study of T cell responses to AZD1222 COVID-19 vaccine. Only in-frame clones appear in the TCRdb table, and some are missing; sequencing was by immunoSEQ multiplex PCR. The data contain 250,000 to 300,000 clones, around 92% of them seen just once; the ten biggest clones take up less than 0.6%. The material sequenced was peripheral blood, taken 28 days after the second AZD1222 dose. These receptor sequences come from an adult who received the AZD1222 COVID-19 vaccine. CDR3s include the opening cysteine and the closing phenylalanine or tryptophan. Fields, in order: clone size, V gene, CDR3 length, J gene, CDR3 protein. Clone size is given for some rows only: seen once, a few or many times, or a class if the clone is expanded.

>once|TRBV7-9|13|TRBJ1-3
CASSFDRGDTIYF
>few|TRBV19|16|TRBJ1-2
CASSIVGRNYLDGYTF
>NA|TRBV11-2|13|TRBJ2-1
CASSPHLNNEQFF
>NA|TRBV27|15|TRBJ1-1
CASSFYRGAGTEAFF
>NA|TRBV7-6|15|TRBJ2-1
CASSLSGGAWNEQFF
>NA|TRBV10-3|17|TRBJ1-2
CAISESPLTGANYGYTF
>NA|TRBV7-2|14|TRBJ1-2
CASSFRGTNYGYTF
>NA|TRBV5-1|14|TRBJ1-1
CASSLGTGDTEAFF
>NA|TRBV30|13|TRBJ1-1
CAWSVRKDTEAFF
>NA|TRBV10-3|14|TRBJ1-2
CAISEQGQGGGYTF
>NA|TRBV2|11|TRBJ2-7
CASSGTYEQYF
>NA|TRBV18|12|TRBJ1-1
CASSSRLGEAFF
>NA|TRBV5-6|16|TRBJ2-7
CASSLERDRTFYEQYF
>NA|TRBV5-1|13|TRBJ2-3
CASSLQLTDTQYF
>NA|TRBV7-9|13|TRBJ1-1
CASSFLGDTEAFF
>NA|TRBV19|15|TRBJ1-2
CASSMTGRLSYGYTF
>NA|TRBV28|15|TRBJ2-7
CASSSPGLAGYEQYF
>NA|TRBV5-1|13|TRBJ1-2
CASSLDLGYGYTF
>NA|TRBV24-1|15|TRBJ1-5
CATSDSPDPNQPQHF
>NA|TRBV28|14|TRBJ1-3
CASNDRGRGNTIYF
>NA|TRBV5-1|14|TRBJ1-6
CASSPTEGSSPLHF
>NA|TRBV10-1|13|TRBJ2-2
CASRPTATGELFF
>NA|TRBV2|17|TRBJ1-1
CASSEGGHGGGRGEAFF
>NA|TRBV10-3|12|TRBJ2-3
CAISTLTDTQYF
>NA|TRBV9|14|TRBJ1-2
CASSAEQGLNGYTF
>NA|TRBV4-1|16|TRBJ1-1
CASSRRTGASNTEAFF
>NA|TRBV7-8|16|TRBJ2-4
CASSPRLAGVGNIQYF
>NA|TRBV5-6|14|TRBJ2-7
CASSLGGGISEQYF
>NA|TRBV2|15|TRBJ1-1
CASGRRYTMNTEAFF
>NA|TRBV5-1|12|TRBJ1-2
CASQSPLYGYTF
>NA|TRBV2|16|TRBJ2-3
CASSASSGRWGDTQYF
>NA|TRBV14|16|TRBJ2-1
CASSRDRPSSYNEQFF
>NA|TRBV9|15|TRBJ2-2
CASSVAGRNTGELFF
>NA|TRBV19|14|TRBJ1-2
CAKKPRGANYGYTF
>NA|TRBV6-5|13|TRBJ2-1
CATTSGSGDEQFF